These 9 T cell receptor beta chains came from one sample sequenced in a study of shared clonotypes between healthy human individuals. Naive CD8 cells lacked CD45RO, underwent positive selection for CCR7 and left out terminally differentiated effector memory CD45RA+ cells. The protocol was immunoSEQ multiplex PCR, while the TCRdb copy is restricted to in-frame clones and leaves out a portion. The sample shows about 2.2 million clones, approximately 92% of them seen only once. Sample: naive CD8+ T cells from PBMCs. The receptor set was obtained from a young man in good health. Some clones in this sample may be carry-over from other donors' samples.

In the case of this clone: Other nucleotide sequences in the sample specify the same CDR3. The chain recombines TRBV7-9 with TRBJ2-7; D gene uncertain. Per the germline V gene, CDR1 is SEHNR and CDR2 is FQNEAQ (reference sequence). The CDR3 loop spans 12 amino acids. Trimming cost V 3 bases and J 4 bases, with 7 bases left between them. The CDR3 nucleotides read TGTGCCAGCAGCTTGAGGTTATACGAGCAGTACTTC. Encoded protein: CASSLRLYEQYF. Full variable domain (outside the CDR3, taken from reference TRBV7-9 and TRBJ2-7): DTGVSQNPRHKITKRGQNVTFRCDPISEHNRLYWYRQTLGQGPEFLTYFQNEAQLEKSRLLSDRFSAERPKGSFSTLEIQRTEQGDSAMYLCASSLRLYEQYFGPGTRLTVT.

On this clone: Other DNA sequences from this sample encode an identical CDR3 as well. CDR3 in amino acids: CASSLSLNEQFF. CDR3 nucleotide sequence: TGTGCCAGCAGTTTATCCCTCAATGAGCAGTTCTTC. The chain uses TRBV27 and TRBJ2-1, with D hard to call. The length of the CDR3 is 12 residues. The V end lost 0 bases, the J end lost 6 bases, and 3 bases lay between the germline ends. The germline CDR1 and CDR2 sequences are MNHEY and SMNVEV (reference sequence).

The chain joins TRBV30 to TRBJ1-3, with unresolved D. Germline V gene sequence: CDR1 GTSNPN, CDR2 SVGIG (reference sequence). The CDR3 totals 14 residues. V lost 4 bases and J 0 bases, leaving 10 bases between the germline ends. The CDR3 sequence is CAWNGWTSGNTIYF. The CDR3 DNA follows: TGTGCCTGGAACGGCTGGACCTCTGGAAACACCATATATTTT. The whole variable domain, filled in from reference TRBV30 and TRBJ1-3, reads SQTIHQWPATLVQPVGSPLSLECTVEGTSNPNLYWYRQAAGRGLQLLFYSVGIGQISSEVPQNLSASRPQDRQFILSSKKLLLSDSGFYLCAWNGWTSGNTIYFGEGSWLTVV.

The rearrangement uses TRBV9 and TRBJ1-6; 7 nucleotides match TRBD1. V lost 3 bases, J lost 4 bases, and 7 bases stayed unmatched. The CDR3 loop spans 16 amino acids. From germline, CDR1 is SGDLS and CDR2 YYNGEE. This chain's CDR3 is CASSDRQGPYNSPLHF. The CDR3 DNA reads TGTGCCAGCAGCGACCGACAGGGCCCTTATAATTCACCCCTCCACTTT.

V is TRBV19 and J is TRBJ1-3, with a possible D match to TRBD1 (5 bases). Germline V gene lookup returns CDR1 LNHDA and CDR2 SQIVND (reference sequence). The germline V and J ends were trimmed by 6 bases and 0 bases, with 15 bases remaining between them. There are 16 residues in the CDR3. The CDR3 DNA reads TGTGCCAGTAGCCCGGATTCGACAGTCTCTGGAAACACCATATATTTT. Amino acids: CASSPDSTVSGNTIYF.

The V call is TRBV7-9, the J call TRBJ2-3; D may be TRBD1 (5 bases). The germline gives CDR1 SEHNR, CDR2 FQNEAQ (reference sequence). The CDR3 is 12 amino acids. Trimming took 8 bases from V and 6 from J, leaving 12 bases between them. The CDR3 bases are TGTGCCAGCGGGTTAGGGGTGGATACGCAGTATTTT. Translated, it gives CASGLGVDTQYF.

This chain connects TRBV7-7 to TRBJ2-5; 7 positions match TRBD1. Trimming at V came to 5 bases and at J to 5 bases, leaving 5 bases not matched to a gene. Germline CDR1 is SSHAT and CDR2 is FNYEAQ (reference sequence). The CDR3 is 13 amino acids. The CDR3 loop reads CASSQGGMETQYF. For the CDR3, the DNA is TGTGCCAGCAGCCAAGGGGGCATGGAGACCCAGTACTTC.

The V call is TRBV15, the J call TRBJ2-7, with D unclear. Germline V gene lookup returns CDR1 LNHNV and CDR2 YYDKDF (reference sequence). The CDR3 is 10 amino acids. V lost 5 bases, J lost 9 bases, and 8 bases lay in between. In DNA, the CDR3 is TGTGCCACCAGCGGAGCTAGGCAGTACTTC. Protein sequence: CATSGARQYF.

For the CDR3, the DNA is TGTGCCAGCAGCTTTAGGGCTAGCTACGAGCAGTACTTC. Amino acids: CASSFRASYEQYF. The chain carries TRBV7-8 and TRBJ2-7, with D hard to call. The V gene lost 3 bases and the J gene lost 3 bases, with 9 bases spanning the gap. The germline V gene has CDR1 SGHVS and CDR2 FQNEAQ. The CDR3 contains 13 residues.